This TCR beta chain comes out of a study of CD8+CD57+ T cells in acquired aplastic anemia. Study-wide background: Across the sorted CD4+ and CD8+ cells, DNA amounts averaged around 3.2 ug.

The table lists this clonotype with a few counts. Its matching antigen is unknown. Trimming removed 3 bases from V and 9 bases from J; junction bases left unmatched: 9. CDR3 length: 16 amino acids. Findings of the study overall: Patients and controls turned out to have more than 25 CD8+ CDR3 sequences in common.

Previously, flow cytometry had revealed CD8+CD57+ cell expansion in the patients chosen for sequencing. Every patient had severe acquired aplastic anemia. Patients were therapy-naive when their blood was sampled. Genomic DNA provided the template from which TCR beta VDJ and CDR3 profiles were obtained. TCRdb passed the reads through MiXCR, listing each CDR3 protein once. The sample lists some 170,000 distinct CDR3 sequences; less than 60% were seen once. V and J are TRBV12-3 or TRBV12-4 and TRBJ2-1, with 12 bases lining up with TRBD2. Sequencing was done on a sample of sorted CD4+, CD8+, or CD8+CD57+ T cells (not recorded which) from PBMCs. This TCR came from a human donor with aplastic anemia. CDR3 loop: CASSFGLAGGPIEQFF. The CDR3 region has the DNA TGTGCCAGCAGTTTCGGGCTAGCGGGGGGGCCGATTGAGCAGTTCTTC.